The 9 T cell receptor beta chains presented below share a single source sample, sequenced in a study of blood T cell repertoires in COVID-19. Sequencing was performed with immunoSEQ multiplex PCR; in TCRdb, only in-frame clones are kept and a portion is missing. The repertoire has about 150,000 clones, about four fifths of them found once; the top ten carry approximately 0.5%. The sequencing input was peripheral blood. These receptors were collected from a man aged 60 to 75 with acute or convalescent COVID-19.

The table lists this clone with a few counts. The chain recombines TRBV3-1 (or the pseudogene TRBV3-2) with TRBJ1-4; 7 bases are a match to TRBD1. The germline V gene has CDR1 LGHDT and CDR2 YNNKEL (reference sequence). The CDR3 totals 21 residues. The junction had 20 bases not matched to a gene; V was cut back by 0 bases and J by 4 bases. The CDR3 bases are TGTGCCAGCAGCCAAGATCCGCTTGGGGGGCGAACCGGGACAGATAATGAAAAACTGTTTTTT. Translated: CASSQDPLGGRTGTDNEKLFF.

This sequence joins TRBV12-2 and TRBJ2-7; the table's D gene call, TRBD1, was not cross checked with the DNA. TRBV12-2 is designated a pseudogene. This CDR3 region has 15 residues. Here the CDR3 DNA reads TGTGCAAGTCGCTCCCCGGAGACAGGATTCTACGAGCAGTACTTC. It translates to CASRSPETGFYEQYF.

J is TRBJ1-5 and V is TRBV2; 7 bases fit TRBD1. This CDR3 region has 15 residues. Germline CDR1 SNHLY, CDR2 FYNNEI. V was clipped by 5 bases and J by 5 bases; unmatched bases: 9. This CDR3 is CASSLTRQGHQPQHF. CDR3 in DNA: TGTGCCAGCAGTCTCACCCGACAGGGTCATCAGCCCCAGCATTTT.

The chain joins TRBV11-2 to TRBJ2-7; 8 nucleotides agree with TRBD2. This CDR3 contains 15 residues. V was clipped by 5 bases and J by 3 bases; unmatched bases: 9. Germline V gives CDR1 SGHAT, CDR2 FQNNGV. The CDR3 sequence is CASSTLRAGVYEQYF. In DNA, the CDR3 is TGTGCCAGCAGCACCCTTCGAGCGGGGGTCTACGAGCAGTACTTC.

The chain couples TRBV2 to TRBJ1-5, with D maybe TRBD1 (6 bases). Per the germline V gene, CDR1 is SNHLY and CDR2 is FYNNEI. CDR3 size: 14 residues. V gave up 4 bases and J gave up 3 bases, with 10 bases separating them. In nucleotides, the CDR3 is TGTGCCAGCAGTGGACAGGTTACCAATCAGCCCCAGCATTTT. Residues: CASSGQVTNQPQHF.

Worth noting for this clone: Other nucleotide sequences in the sample specify the same CDR3. In DNA, the CDR3 is TGTGCCAGCAGTGAAGACAGGGGCGACACTGAAGCTTTCTTT. As protein: CASSEDRGDTEAFF. The chain uses TRBV6-1 and TRBJ1-1, with TRBD1 matching over 7 bases. The junction had 2 bases not matched to a gene; V was cut back by 1 base and J by 3 bases. The CDR3 consists of 14 residues. Germline CDR1 MNHNS, CDR2 SASEGT.

The genes are TRBV19 and TRBJ2-7; D is perhaps TRBD1 (6 bases). V was cut by 4 bases and J by 3 bases, with 13 bases left in between. CDR1 is LNHDA, CDR2 SQIVND, per germline (reference sequence). CDR3 length equals 14 residues. The CDR3 nucleotides are TGTGCCAGTAGTAATGCCGGGACATACTACGAGCAGTACTTC. Its translation: CASSNAGTYYEQYF.

The chain uses TRBV9 and TRBJ2-6, with D hard to call. CDR1 is SGDLS and CDR2 is YYNGEE in the germline V gene. This CDR3 is 16 amino acids long. Trimming left V 1 base short and J 0 bases short, with 8 bases between. CDR3 loop: CASSVTSGSGANVLTF. In nucleotides, the CDR3 is TGTGCCAGCAGCGTAACGAGTGGCTCTGGGGCCAACGTCCTGACTTTC.

V usage is TRBV28 and J usage is TRBJ1-4, with 8 bases matching TRBD1. V was pared by 2 bases and J by 8 bases, with 7 bases of the junction left unmatched. Per the germline V gene, CDR1 is MDHEN and CDR2 is SYDVKM. The CDR3 spans 15 residues. CDR3 residues: CASSLGGTGHEKLFF. CDR3 coding DNA: TGTGCCAGCAGTTTAGGCGGGACAGGTCACGAAAAACTGTTTTTT.